This T cell receptor beta chain was obtained from a study of T cells and Merkel cell carcinoma outcomes. Findings and caveats of the study: Merkel cell carcinoma outcomes were reportedly predicted by repertoire and T-cell density.

Trimming took 5 bases from V and 5 from J, leaving 15 bases between them. The CDR3 sequence is 14 residues long. CDR1 SGHTA and CDR2 FQGNSA come from the germline V gene. Method: immunoSEQ multiplex PCR; TCRdb's copy keeps in-frame clones and lacks some. The data hold about 3,000 clones, with approximately 95% observed a single time. Turning to this clone: What it binds is not known.

Sequencing was done on a sample of tumor tissue from Merkel cell carcinoma. This receptor was identified in a human donor with Merkel cell carcinoma. The rearrangement joins TRBV7-2 to TRBJ1-2; no definite D call. The CDR3: CASSLQRGGYGYTF. The CDR3 region has the DNA TGTGCCAGCAGCCTACAACGGGGTGGGTATGGCTACACCTTC.